This T cell receptor (beta chain) was identified during a study of molecular identifiers for immune sequencing clone quantification. Study-level results: Beyond 20 RNA copies, clones held over 97% of effector molecules, compared with under 1% in naive cells. Spike-in Jurkat TCR RNA from a single cell reportedly registered among 900,000 to 1,000,000 naive cells.

Regarding this clonotype: Its antigen is as yet unknown. The CDR3 carries no conserved terminal phenylalanine or tryptophan, so it likely arises from a read error. Because the CDR3's place on the DNA is in doubt, the DNA is left out and the CDR3 is given as listed by TCRdb.

Previously published methods and listed TCR primers were used for the bulk TCR libraries. TCRdb re-called the PCR reads through MiXCR, storing one row per CDR3 protein. Of 9,500 to 15,000 distinct CDR3 sequences listed, 16% are singletons. CDR1 MDHEN and CDR2 SYDVKM come from the germline V gene. The CDR3 adds up to 11 amino acids, both ends counted. The chain is built from TRBV28 and TRBJ2-7. This TCR derives from a human donor in good health. Some libraries in this study had Jurkat cell RNA spiked in. Source material: naive CD8+ T cells from blood, with Jurkat cell RNA spiked in. Subset indicated: FACS-sorted CD8+CD4-CCR7+CD45RA+ naive T cells. The CDR3 region is CASSFLRELYS.